This section outlines one TCR beta chain sequence together with its context. The antigen remains unidentified. This entry belongs to a study of cytomegalovirus exposure and HLA in healthy donors. About the research overall: An analysis done earlier identified some 120 million unique TCR beta sequences from about 180 million T cells.

Germline V lookup: CDR1 MNHEY, CDR2 SVGAGI. The V gene end was trimmed by 6 bases and the J gene end by 0 bases; junction bases not matched to a gene: 5. This CDR3 has 15 amino acids. Study results and limitations: Altogether, 164 TCR beta chains were recorded as cytomegalovirus-associated. Fewer N-insertions than the roughly 630-donor mean were reportedly shown by an Asian-associated ancestry cluster in a later analysis.

A multiplex PCR was run with 60 Vbeta primers and 13 Jbeta primers. Generated by immunoSEQ multiplex PCR, the TCRdb table keeps only in-frame clones and is missing some. The profile shows hundreds of thousands of clones, around 80% of them singletons. Those who donated were healthy bone marrow donors. The rearrangement joins TRBV6-5 to TRBJ1-2, with 9 bases lining up with TRBD1. The sample taken for sequencing was PBMCs. The receptor comes from a man aged 40-49 years in good health and CMV-seronegative. The CDR3 spells CASRGDRVANYGYTF. For the CDR3, the DNA is TGTGCCAGCAGAGGGGACAGGGTAGCTAACTATGGCTACACCTTC.